One and the same sample provided the 10 T cell receptor beta chains below, sequenced in a study of shared clonotypes between healthy human individuals. The assay was immunoSEQ multiplex PCR, and TCRdb's table has in-frame clones only and misses some. The sample lists roughly 2 million clones; nearly 97% were seen once. Sequencing input: naive CD4+ T cells sorted from blood. The subset here: CD45RA+ positively selected. These receptors were taken from a man between 18 and 29 years old in good health.

V usage is TRBV6-6 and J usage is TRBJ2-7; D unclear. CDR3 length: 13 residues. V was trimmed by 4 bases and J by 11 bases, leaving 18 bases between them. Looked up from germline, CDR1 is MNHNY and CDR2 is SVGAGI (reference sequence). In DNA form, the CDR3 reads TGTGCCAGCAGTTCATTATCGGACGGTCTTGAGTACTTC. It encodes CASSSLSDGLEYF.

The rearrangement joins TRBV4-1 to TRBJ2-5; perhaps TRBD2 as D (6 bases). Germline V gives CDR1 MGHRA, CDR2 YSYEKL. The CDR3 length is 17 residues. Trimming left V 0 bases short and J 0 bases short, with 14 bases between. CDR3 sequence reads: CASSQDDFWDYQETQYF. CDR3 nucleotides: TGCGCCAGCAGCCAAGATGATTTCTGGGACTACCAAGAGACCCAGTACTTC.

With regard to this clone: The same CDR3 is also encoded by other DNA sequences in this sample. The J gene is TRBJ2-5, the V gene TRBV6-1; D could derive from TRBD1 or TRBD2 (6 bases each). CDR1 and CDR2 from the germline V gene are MNHNS and SASEGT. V was clipped by 3 bases and J by 2 bases, with 13 bases between them. This CDR3 spans 15 amino acids. The CDR3 reads CASSDALGGQETQYF. Written as DNA, the CDR3 is TGTGCCAGCAGTGACGCTCTAGGGGGGCAAGAGACCCAGTACTTC.

V usage is TRBV4-1 and J usage is TRBJ1-6, with 8 bases fitting TRBD1. V shed 0 bases, J shed 5 bases, and the junction held 3 bases outside the gene matches. Germline V gene data show CDR1 as MGHRA and CDR2 as YSYEKL. The CDR3 consists of 16 residues. The CDR3 DNA sequence: TGCGCCAGCAGCCAAGAGACAGGGGCCAATAATTCACCCCTCCACTTT. Its translation is CASSQETGANNSPLHF.

The rearrangement uses TRBV2 and TRBJ1-2, with TRBD1 matching 7 bases. The J segment lost 3 bases and the V segment lost 4 bases, leaving 8 bases of the junction unmatched. The CDR3 loop spans 15 amino acids. Germline CDR1 reads SNHLY; CDR2 reads FYNNEI. The CDR3 sequence is CASSVGTAPDYGYTF. The CDR3 nucleotides are TGTGCCAGCAGTGTGGGGACAGCTCCAGACTATGGCTACACCTTC.

CDR3 nucleotide sequence: TGTGCCACACTAACAGGGGGCGAAGAGACCCAGTACTTC. It encodes CATLTGGEETQYF. This chain links TRBV10-3 with TRBJ2-5; 9 positions match TRBD1. Trimming at V came to 10 bases and at J to 3 bases, leaving 6 bases not matched to a gene. Germline V gene sequence: CDR1 ENHRY, CDR2 SYGVKD. This CDR3 contains 13 residues.

This chain links TRBV7-9 with TRBJ1-1, with D unclear. V gave up 5 bases and J gave up 2 bases, with 12 bases separating them. This CDR3 spans 14 amino acids. Per germline, CDR1 SEHNR and CDR2 FQNEAQ (reference sequence). In DNA, the CDR3 is TGTGCCAGCAGCCAAAGGGCGATCAACACTGAAGCTTTCTTT. It translates to CASSQRAINTEAFF.

The V call is TRBV7-2, the J call TRBJ1-1; D gene uncertain. The CDR3 loop spans 13 amino acids. Trimming took off 6 bases at V and 3 bases at J, with 11 bases between the two ends. From germline, CDR1 is SGHTA and CDR2 FQGNSA. The CDR3 is CASSWGRYTEAFF. CDR3 bases: TGTGCCAGCAGTTGGGGTAGGTACACTGAAGCTTTCTTT.

The chain links TRBV2 to TRBJ1-1; maybe TRBD1 (5 bases). Trimming took off 4 bases at V and 1 base at J, with 10 bases between the two ends. In germline, CDR1 is SNHLY, CDR2 FYNNEI. The CDR3 runs to 14 residues. The CDR3 region has the DNA TGTGCCAGCAGTGTTAAGGGGAGGAACACTGAAGCTTTCTTT. Translation: CASSVKGRNTEAFF.

The chain recombines TRBV6-6 with TRBJ2-1; TRBD2 is a possible D gene (6 bases). The CDR3 is made up of 15 amino acids. The V gene's germline CDR1 is MNHNY and CDR2 SVGAGI (reference sequence). V was shortened by 5 bases and J by 4 bases, with 15 bases between the two germline ends. The CDR3 here is CASSQKLAGYNEQFF. The DNA for the CDR3 is TGTGCCAGCAGTCAAAAACTGGCGGGGTACAATGAGCAGTTCTTC.